The 31 T cell receptor beta chains listed next were all sequenced from one sample in a study of T cell changes during pregnancy in multiple sclerosis. TCRdb's table, derived via immunoSEQ multiplex PCR, lists solely in-frame clones and lacks some. The table records roughly 72,000 clones, over 85% of them present only once. The specimen comprised CD4+ T cells from peripheral blood mononuclear cells, sampled before pregnancy. Every receptor here comes from a female donor with multiple sclerosis, enrolled in a pregnancy study.

J is TRBJ2-5 and V is TRBV9; D ambiguous. Germline-derived CDR1 and CDR2 are SGDLS and YYNGEE. V lost 0 bases to trimming and J lost 2 bases, with 8 bases between them. The CDR3 has 14 amino acids. The CDR3 loop reads CASSVDAGQETQYF. CDR3 coding DNA: TGTGCCAGCAGCGTAGATGCCGGTCAAGAGACCCAGTACTTC.

V gene TRBV28 combines with J gene TRBJ1-5; a weak D match, TRBD1 (5 bases). The germline V gene has CDR1 MDHEN and CDR2 SYDVKM. Deletions cut 4 bases from V and 0 bases from J, with 13 bases between. The CDR3 length is 16 residues. The CDR3 sequence is CASSSTTEYSNQPQHF. The CDR3 DNA reads as TGTGCCAGCAGTTCCACGACAGAGTATAGCAATCAGCCCCAGCATTTT. The whole variable domain, filled in from reference TRBV28 and TRBJ1-5, reads DVKVTQSSRYLVKRTGEKVFLECVQDMDHENMFWYRQDPGLGLRLIYFSYDVKMKEKGDIPEGYSVSREKKERFSLILESASTNQTSMYLCASSSTTEYSNQPQHFGDGTRLSIL.

The rearrangement links TRBV30 to TRBJ1-4, with a possible D match to TRBD1 (6 bases). Germline V gene lookup returns CDR1 GTSNPN and CDR2 SVGIG (reference sequence). This CDR3 is 12 amino acids long. V gave up 4 bases and J gave up 8 bases, with 11 bases separating them. The CDR3 loop reads CAWNTGSEKLFF. CDR3 sequence (DNA): TGTGCCTGGAATACAGGGTCAGAAAAACTGTTTTTT.

This chain connects TRBV28 to TRBJ2-7; the D gene is possibly TRBD1 (5 bases). The CDR3 is 14 residues long. Germline CDR1 reads MDHEN; CDR2 reads SYDVKM. V was pared by 3 bases and J by 6 bases, with 15 bases between. The CDR3: CASSFQGLGGEQYF. Here the CDR3 DNA reads TGTGCCAGCAGTTTCCAGGGCCTAGGCGGCGAGCAGTACTTC.

This sequence joins TRBV7-6 and TRBJ1-4, with D unresolved. The germline V gene encodes CDR1 SGHVS and CDR2 FNYEAQ. Trimming left V 1 base short and J 4 bases short, with 10 bases between. The CDR3 has 15 residues. Written as DNA, the CDR3 is TGTGCCAGCAGCTTAGACTCAGGACTTAATGAAAAACTGTTTTTT. Protein product: CASSLDSGLNEKLFF.

The J gene is TRBJ1-2, the V gene TRBV10-2; D perhaps matches TRBD1 (5 bases). This CDR3 comprises 13 residues. The V end lost 7 bases, the J end lost 1 base, and 10 bases lay between the germline ends. The germline CDR1 and CDR2 sequences are WSHSY and SAAADI. As DNA, the CDR3 is TGCGCCAGCACCGGGACTATTAACTATGGCTACACCTTC. This translates into CASTGTINYGYTF.

The chain couples TRBV7-8 to TRBJ2-7, with 8 nucleotides matching TRBD2. Germline lookup yields CDR1 SGHVS and CDR2 FQNEAQ. Unmatched junction bases numbered 16, after V lost 5 bases and J lost 4 bases. The CDR3 is made up of 17 amino acids. Written as DNA, the CDR3 is TGTGCCAGCAGCAGAGACCCGGGGGGGCCTCTCCCATACGAGCAGTACTTC. Amino acid sequence: CASSRDPGGPLPYEQYF.

The CDR3 reads CASSSGQGGRGELFF. The CDR3 DNA is TGTGCCAGCAGCTCCGGACAGGGGGGGCGCGGGGAGCTGTTTTTT. This rearrangement joins TRBV5-4 to TRBJ2-2; 10 positions match TRBD1. CDR3 length: 15 residues. CDR1 and CDR2 (germline): SGHNT, YYREEE (reference sequence). Trimming at V came to 3 bases and at J to 7 bases, leaving 6 bases not matched to a gene.

The rearrangement links TRBV6-1 to TRBJ1-5; perhaps TRBD1 as D (5 bases). Trimming took 10 bases from V and 0 from J, leaving 10 bases between them. This CDR3 has 13 residues. Per the germline V gene, CDR1 is MNHNS and CDR2 is SASEGT. The CDR3 DNA sequence: TGTGCCACCGACAGTTATAGCAATCAGCCCCAGCATTTT. Translated, it gives CATDSYSNQPQHF.

This clone has only one observation. V usage is TRBV28 and J usage is TRBJ2-1; TRBD2 matches at 9 bases. Looked up from germline, CDR1 is MDHEN and CDR2 is SYDVKM. The CDR3 spans 14 residues. Trimming removed 3 bases from V and 7 bases from J; junction bases left unmatched: 4. As DNA, the CDR3 is TGTGCCAGCAGTTTCGCGGGAGGGCGGAATGAGCAGTTCTTC. Its translation is CASSFAGGRNEQFF.

This chain links TRBV27 with TRBJ1-4, with D uncertain. Trimming cost V 2 bases and J 8 bases, with 9 bases left between them. The CDR3 is 13 amino acids. Germline V gene sequence: CDR1 MNHEY, CDR2 SMNVEV (reference sequence). The CDR3 spells CASSLAPEEKLFF. For the CDR3, the DNA is TGTGCCAGCAGTTTAGCGCCCGAAGAAAAACTGTTTTTT.

This chain's CDR3 is CASRTRLVANEQFF. CDR3 in DNA: TGTGCCAGCAGAACTAGACTTGTAGCTAATGAGCAGTTCTTC. V gene TRBV28 combines with J gene TRBJ2-1; D might be TRBD2 (5 bases). The CDR3 totals 14 residues. CDR1 MDHEN and CDR2 SYDVKM come from the germline V gene. Trimming removed 6 bases at V and 7 bases at J, with 16 bases between.

CDR3 in amino acids: CASSFYGLAGGQGTDTQYF. The CDR3 DNA follows: TGTGCCAGCAGTTTTTACGGACTAGCGGGGGGGCAAGGCACAGATACGCAGTATTTT. The chain couples TRBV27 to TRBJ2-3; 15 bases are shared with TRBD2. From germline, CDR1 is MNHEY and CDR2 SMNVEV (reference sequence). This CDR3 has 19 residues. V was pared by 3 bases and J by 1 base, with 8 bases of the junction left unmatched.

About this clone: The same CDR3 is also encoded by other DNA sequences in this sample. The gene calls are TRBV30 and TRBJ2-5; a weak D match, TRBD2 (6 bases). The V end lost 1 base, the J end lost 5 bases, and 11 bases lay between the germline ends. Looked up from germline, CDR1 is GTSNPN and CDR2 is SVGIG (reference sequence). The CDR3 consists of 13 residues. The CDR3 loop reads CAWSGGGRETQYF. In nucleotides, the CDR3 is TGTGCCTGGAGTGGTGGGGGGAGGGAGACCCAGTACTTC.

This clone is a singleton in its sample. The V call is TRBV7-2, the J call TRBJ2-7; 11 bases match TRBD1. This CDR3 is 16 amino acids long. Unmatched junction bases numbered 7, after V lost 2 bases and J lost 4 bases. Germline CDR1 is SGHTA and CDR2 is FQGNSA. The CDR3 DNA sequence: TGTGCCAGCAGCTTAAGGGACAGGGGGAAGATTTACGAGCAGTACTTC. This gives the protein CASSLRDRGKIYEQYF.

The V and J genes are TRBV10-1 and TRBJ2-7; a possible D gene is TRBD1 (5 bases). Germline lookup yields CDR1 WNHNN and CDR2 SYGVQD (reference sequence). V lost 7 bases, J lost 2 bases, and 21 bases lay in between. The CDR3 spans 16 residues. As DNA, the CDR3 is TGCGCCAGCATCCGCCGACAGCTGCGGTGGGCCTACGAGCAGTACTTC. Translating gives CASIRRQLRWAYEQYF.

This chain links TRBV6-1 with TRBJ1-5; D ambiguous. Trimming took 7 bases from V and 2 from J, leaving 15 bases between them. The CDR3 loop spans 15 amino acids. CDR1 MNHNS and CDR2 SASEGT come from the germline V gene. The CDR3 here is CASIQEIVGNQPQHF. CDR3 nucleotides: TGTGCCAGCATCCAGGAAATTGTGGGCAATCAGCCCCAGCATTTT.

The chain has TRBV9 and TRBJ2-2, with 10 bases matching TRBD1. This CDR3 is 15 amino acids long. CDR1 is SGDLS and CDR2 is YYNGEE in the germline V gene. V shed 4 bases and J 4 bases; nucleotides not matched to a gene: 4. CDR3 region: CASSPRTGGTGELFF. The CDR3 DNA reads TGTGCCAGCAGCCCAAGGACAGGGGGCACCGGGGAGCTGTTTTTT.

The V and J genes are TRBV28 and TRBJ1-4, with D maybe TRBD1 (6 bases). This CDR3 spans 14 amino acids. The V gene's germline CDR1 is MDHEN and CDR2 SYDVKM. The germline V and J ends were trimmed by 5 bases and 8 bases, with 15 bases remaining between them. Here the CDR3 DNA reads TGTGCCAGCAGTGGGAGACAGGTGGGGGAAAAACTGTTTTTT. This gives the protein CASSGRQVGEKLFF.

This clone has a handful of counts. The rearrangement uses TRBV14 and TRBJ2-1; possibly TRBD1 for D (6 bases). CDR3 size: 16 residues. CDR1 and CDR2 (germline): SGHDN, FVKESK. V was cut by 4 bases and J by 1 base, with 14 bases left in between. Written as DNA, the CDR3 is TGTGCCAGCAGCCTTACAGGGATAGGGTCCTACAATGAGCAGTTCTTC. Encoded protein: CASSLTGIGSYNEQFF.

As DNA, the CDR3 is TGTGCCAGCAGCTTAGATTCGTACGAGCAGTACTTC. This sequence encodes CASSLDSYEQYF. The chain links TRBV11-2 to TRBJ2-7; D is ambiguous. Trimming took 0 bases from V and 4 from J, leaving 4 bases between them. The CDR3 contains 12 residues. Germline CDR1 and CDR2: SGHAT and FQNNGV.

Here the CDR3 DNA reads TGTGCCAGCTCACCACAGGGACAGGGATTTGGAGAGACCCAGTACTTC. Encoded protein: CASSPQGQGFGETQYF. The chain links TRBV18 to TRBJ2-5; the match to TRBD1 covers 9 bases. V was clipped by 1 base and J by 4 bases; unmatched bases: 7. Germline CDR1 reads KGHSH; CDR2 reads LQKENI. This CDR3 region has 16 residues.

V and J are TRBV6-1 and TRBJ1-1; a possible D gene is TRBD1 (5 bases). The germline V gene has CDR1 MNHNS and CDR2 SASEGT. This CDR3 has 13 amino acids. V gave up 6 bases and J gave up 0 bases, with 8 bases separating them. CDR3 nucleotides: TGTGCCAGCAGGGACAACATGAACACTGAAGCTTTCTTT. This sequence encodes CASRDNMNTEAFF.

This clone was counted a few times. The chain has TRBV19 and TRBJ1-1; TRBD1 agrees at 10 bases. With V trimmed by 10 bases and J by 1 base, 9 bases remained unmatched. CDR3 length: 15 amino acids. The germline V gene encodes CDR1 LNHDA and CDR2 SQIVND (reference sequence). The CDR3 DNA is TGTGCCACCGATGGGGGACAGGGGTGGAACACTGAAGCTTTCTTT. Protein: CATDGGQGWNTEAFF.

This chain uses TRBV4-1 with TRBJ2-3; 10 bases agree with TRBD1. The CDR3 length is 17 residues. The V and J ends lost 4 bases and 2 bases, in that order; junction bases with no gene match: 9. Germline V gene lookup returns CDR1 MGHRA and CDR2 YSYEKL. The CDR3 coding sequence is TGCGCCAGCAGCCCTTCGGACAGGGGGAAGGACACAGATACGCAGTATTTT. Translating it yields CASSPSDRGKDTDTQYF.

V is TRBV19 and J is TRBJ2-7; 9 bases fit TRBD1. Germline values: CDR1 LNHDA, CDR2 SQIVND (reference sequence). CDR3 size: 13 residues. Trimming at V came to 8 bases and at J to 0 bases, leaving 2 bases not matched to a gene. CDR3 protein: CASGTGHSYEQYF. As DNA, the CDR3 is TGTGCCAGTGGGACAGGGCACTCCTACGAGCAGTACTTC.

This chain links TRBV5-6 with TRBJ2-5; 8 bases align to TRBD1. This CDR3 comprises 15 residues. The ends lost 2 bases at V and 4 bases at J; junction bases unmatched: 7. Germline V CDR1 and CDR2: SGHDT, YYEEEE. The CDR3 region is CASSFPGGRGETQYF. Here the CDR3 DNA reads TGTGCCAGCAGCTTCCCAGGGGGCCGGGGAGAGACCCAGTACTTC.

The chain couples TRBV5-1 to TRBJ1-2; TRBD1 aligns across 8 bases. Germline values: CDR1 SGHRS, CDR2 YFSETQ. The ends lost 5 bases at V and 6 bases at J; junction bases unmatched: 9. CDR3 size: 14 residues. The CDR3 DNA follows: TGCGCCAGCAGTCCGGACAGGGTGCTAGATGGCTACACCTTC. Its translation is CASSPDRVLDGYTF.

DNA for the CDR3: TGTGCCAGCAGCTTAGCCAGTAACGCTGGCTACACCTTC. It encodes CASSLASNAGYTF. V usage is TRBV11-2 and J usage is TRBJ1-2; D is undetermined. V was cut by 1 base and J by 7 bases, with 10 bases left in between. From germline, CDR1 is SGHAT and CDR2 FQNNGV. The CDR3 consists of 13 residues.

The chain's CDR3 is CASSADRGLPGELFF. Written as DNA, the CDR3 is TGCGCCAGCAGCGCCGACAGGGGGCTACCCGGGGAGCTGTTTTTT. The genes are TRBV5-1 and TRBJ2-2; TRBD1 matches 10 bases. V dropped 4 bases and J dropped 6; count of bases not matched to a gene: 6. Germline assignment: CDR1 SGHRS and CDR2 YFSETQ. CDR3 size: 15 residues.

This clone was detected only once. The chain carries TRBV6-1 and TRBJ2-3; tentative D call: TRBD1 (5 bases). Germline CDR1 reads MNHNS; CDR2 reads SASEGT. This CDR3 comprises 15 residues. V shed 1 base and J shed 1 base, with 9 bases lying between them. This CDR3 reads CASSEGGRGTDTQYF. The CDR3 nucleotides read TGTGCCAGCAGTGAAGGGGGCAGGGGCACAGATACGCAGTATTTT.